This entry lists 15 T cell receptor beta chains sequenced from one sample in a study of T cells after yellow fever vaccination. TCRdb called the 5' RACE reads again in MiXCR, with one record for every CDR3 protein. The sample consists of approximately 510,000 distinct CDR3 sequences, 21% of them appearing once. The material sequenced was PBMCs, taken approximately 20 days after the first yellow fever vaccination. The receptors shown here come from a man between 18 and 35 years old who received the YFV17D yellow fever vaccine.

The sample holds many counts of this clonotype. The CDR3 sequence is CSVDEGADTQYF. CDR3 nucleotide sequence: TGCAGCGTTGACGAGGGCGCAGATACGCAGTATTTT. The chain employs TRBV29-1 and TRBJ2-3, with a tentative D call TRBD2 (5 bases). V was shortened by 3 bases and J by 4 bases, with 8 bases between the two germline ends. CDR3 length equals 12 residues. Germline V lookup: CDR1 SQVTM, CDR2 ANQGSEA.

This clonotype was observed a handful of times. The chain couples TRBV7-2 to TRBJ1-1, with TRBD1 matching over 7 bases. After removal of 5 bases from V and 3 bases from J, the junction contained 6 bases not matched to a gene. This CDR3 has 14 amino acids. Germline V gene lookup returns CDR1 SGHTA and CDR2 FQGNSA. The CDR3 DNA is TGTGCCAGCAGCACCCACAGGGGTTACACTGAAGCTTTCTTT. Translated, it gives CASSTHRGYTEAFF. The whole variable domain, remainder taken from reference TRBV7-2 and TRBJ1-1, is GAGVSQSPSNKVTEKGKDVELRCDPISGHTALYWYRQSLGQGLEFLIYFQGNSAPDKSGLPSDRFSAERTGGSVSTLTIQRTQQEDSAVYLCASSTHRGYTEAFFGQGTRLTVV.

The chain couples TRBV5-1 to TRBJ2-7; 10 nucleotides line up with TRBD2. J lost 7 bases, V lost 1 base, and 5 bases had no gene match. There are 14 residues in the CDR3. Per the germline V gene, CDR1 is SGHRS and CDR2 is YFSETQ. The CDR3 bases are TGCGCCAGCAGCTTGACCTGGACTAGCGGTGAGCAGTACGTC. Translated: CASSLTWTSGEQYV.

This chain links TRBV21-1 with TRBJ1-5; TRBD1, the table's D call, was not compared with the DNA. TRBV21-1 is classified as a pseudogene. CDR3 length: 13 residues. In DNA form, the CDR3 reads TGTGCCACAGGAACAAGGGGCCGGCAGCCCCAGCATTTT. Encoded protein: CATGTRGRQPQHF.

The J gene is TRBJ2-7, the V gene TRBV7-2; 9 positions match TRBD1. This CDR3 is 15 amino acids long. Germline CDR1 reads SGHTA; CDR2 reads FQGNSA. The V and J ends lost 0 bases and 3 bases, in that order; junction bases with no gene match: 3. This CDR3 is CASSLAGQGLYEQYV. The CDR3 bases are TGTGCCAGCAGCTTAGCGGGACAGGGCCTCTACGAGCAGTACGTC.

This clonotype was detected a few times. The rearrangement links TRBV13 to TRBJ2-1, with TRBD2 identical over 12 bases. CDR3 length: 15 residues. The junction had 2 bases not matched to a gene; V was cut back by 3 bases and J by 5 bases. CDR1 and CDR2 from the germline V gene are PRHDT and FYEKMQ (reference sequence). Here the CDR3 reads CASSFRTSGNNEQFF. The CDR3 region has the DNA TGTGCCAGCAGCTTCCGGACTAGCGGGAACAATGAGCAGTTCTTC. Filled out from reference TRBV13 and TRBJ2-1, the complete variable domain reads AAGVIQSPRHLIKEKRETATLKCYPIPRHDTVYWYQQGPGQDPQFLISFYEKMQSDKGSIPDRFSAQQFSDYHSELNMSSLELGDSALYFCASSFRTSGNNEQFFGPGTRLTVL.

This clonotype was seen a few times. CDR3 in amino acids: CASSTQGQFTDTQYF. CDR3 coding DNA: TGCGCCAGCAGCACCCAGGGACAGTTCACAGATACGCAGTATTTT. The chain uses TRBV4-1 and TRBJ2-3; TRBD1 matches at 7 bases. The CDR3 consists of 15 residues. Germline V CDR1 and CDR2: MGHRA, YSYEKL. V lost 5 bases, J lost 2 bases, and 7 bases stayed unmatched.

This clonotype came up many times. The chain is built from TRBV4-3 and TRBJ2-3, with 9 bases that match TRBD2. The CDR3 covers 16 residues. With 1 base clipped from V and 6 bases from J, the junction kept 8 bases outside the gene matches. Germline values: CDR1 LGHNA, CDR2 YSLEER. Written as DNA, the CDR3 is TGCGCCAGCAGCCAAGGTCCTAGCGGGGCGGGGGATACGCAGTATTTT. This encodes CASSQGPSGAGDTQYF.

This chain links TRBV5-1 with TRBJ2-5; TRBD2 agrees at 9 bases. The CDR3 is made up of 17 amino acids. V lost 0 bases and J lost 0; bases outside the gene matches: 6. Germline CDR1 is SGHRS and CDR2 is YFSETQ. The CDR3 DNA follows: TGCGCCAGCAGCTTGGTGGCGGGGGGGAGGTACCAAGAGACCCAGTACTTC. It encodes CASSLVAGGRYQETQYF. The full variable domain, in which reference TRBV5-1 and TRBJ2-5 provide the parts outside the CDR3, is KAGVTQTPRYLIKTRGQQVTLSCSPISGHRSVSWYQQTPGQGLQFLFEYFSETQRNKGNFPGRFSGRQFSNSRSEMNVSTLELGDSALYLCASSLVAGGRYQETQYFGPGTRLLVL.

This clonotype appeared a few times. The gene calls are TRBV20-1 and TRBJ2-3, with D uncertain. V lost 2 bases to trimming and J lost 6 bases, with 12 bases between them. The CDR3 has 13 residues. CDR1 is DFQATT and CDR2 is SNEGSKA in the germline V gene (reference sequence). The CDR3 loop reads CSARFPSYDTQYF. The CDR3 DNA follows: TGCAGTGCTAGATTCCCTTCTTACGATACGCAGTATTTT.

The chain uses TRBV4-3 and TRBJ1-2; weak D call: TRBD1 (5 bases). CDR1 is LGHNA and CDR2 is YSLEER in the germline V gene. The CDR3 is 16 residues long. Trimming shortened V by 0 bases and J by 3 bases, and 14 bases separated the two germline ends. The CDR3 bases are TGCGCCAGCAGCCAAGACCCCGCAGGGAGGGACTATGGCTACACCTTC. Translated: CASSQDPAGRDYGYTF.

This clonotype showed up just a few times. This chain links TRBV10-3 with TRBJ2-7, with D unclear. The CDR3 has 13 amino acids. The V and J ends lost 0 bases and 2 bases respectively, with 5 bases between them. Germline-derived CDR1 and CDR2 are ENHRY and SYGVKD. The DNA for the CDR3 is TGTGCCATCAGTGAGTCAGGCGCCTACGAGCAGTACGTC. This gives the protein CAISESGAYEQYV.

This clonotype was detected a few times. V is TRBV11-2 and J is TRBJ2-1; TRBD1 matches 8 bases. The trim removed 5 bases at V and 7 bases at J, leaving 13 bases unmatched. This CDR3 is built from 16 residues. Germline CDR1 and CDR2: SGHAT and FQNNGV. CDR3 DNA: TGTGCCAGCAGCCCCCCCTTGACAGGGGTAGGGAATGAGCAGTTCTTC. Translating gives CASSPPLTGVGNEQFF.

The rearrangement links TRBV24-1 to TRBJ2-5; possible D gene TRBD1, 5 bases. Trimming removed 9 bases from V and 5 bases from J, with 21 bases in between. Per germline, CDR1 KGHDR and CDR2 SFDVKD. This CDR3 contains 15 residues. In DNA, the CDR3 is TGTGCCACCGCTACCCCCGTAGGGGCCGGCGAGACCCAGTACTTC. This gives the protein CATATPVGAGETQYF.

This clonotype was counted at least ten times. V and J are TRBV5-1 and TRBJ1-1, with D unresolved. V was pared by 3 bases and J by 9 bases, with 9 bases between. The CDR3 consists of 11 residues. Germline V lookup: CDR1 SGHRS, CDR2 YFSETQ. CDR3 bases: TGCGCCAGCAGCTCGACGGGGAAAGCTTTCTTT. Encoded protein: CASSSTGKAFF.